The rows below give T cell receptor beta chains drawn from one sample of a study of blood T cell repertoires in COVID-19. Assay used: immunoSEQ multiplex PCR; TCRdb lists only in-frame clones, some missing. The profile shows roughly 670,000 clones, 90% of them singletons. Sequenced input: peripheral blood. The receptors stem from a woman in her late teens or twenties with acute or convalescent COVID-19. Each CDR3 is given with its conserved first and last residue. The D gene is left open where the match is weak. Clone size is stated in some rows and not others, as once, few, many or a class when expanded.

v_gene	d_gene	abundance	j_gene	CDR3aa	CDR3nt
TRBV14	-	-	TRBJ2-1	CASSQDTRARQFF	TGTGCCAGCAGCCAAGATACGAGGGCTAGACAGTTCTTC
TRBV15	-	-	TRBJ1-3	CATSARQSSADTIYF	TGTGCCACCAGCGCTCGACAGAGTTCTGCGGACACCATATATTTT
TRBV12-5	-	-	TRBJ1-2	CASGLAPRDYGYTF	TGTGCTAGTGGTTTGGCTCCACGGGACTATGGCTACACCTTC
TRBV5-1	-	-	TRBJ1-1	CASSLLLDGSTEAFF	TGCGCCAGCAGCTTACTCCTGGACGGGAGCACTGAAGCTTTCTTT
TRBV7-6	TRBD2	-	TRBJ2-7	CASSLGGAGEQYF	TGTGCCAGCAGCTTAGGTGGAGCGGGAGAGCAGTACTTC
TRBV5-6	TRBD2	-	TRBJ2-2	CASSLGLAGADTGELFF	TGTGCCAGCAGCCTCGGGCTAGCGGGGGCCGACACCGGGGAGCTGTTTTTT
TRBV2	TRBD1	few	TRBJ2-2	CASSVGTGHGELFF	TGTGCCAGCAGTGTTGGGACAGGGCACGGGGAGCTGTTTTTT
TRBV5-1	-	-	TRBJ2-1	CASRPESSAYNEQFF	TGCGCCAGCAGACCGGAATCCAGCGCCTACAATGAGCAGTTCTTC
TRBV28	-	-	TRBJ1-6	CASTRGGAIYNSPLHF	TGTGCCAGCACCCGTGGGGGGGCGATCTATAATTCACCCCTCCACTTT
TRBV5-1	-	-	TRBJ1-1	CASSLGGRVNTEAFF	TGCGCCAGCAGCTTGGGCGGCAGGGTGAACACTGAAGCTTTCTTT
TRBV27	-	-	TRBJ2-3	CASSLGGATDTQYF	TGTGCCAGCAGTTTGGGGGGGGCCACAGATACGCAGTATTTT
TRBV7-3	TRBD1	-	TRBJ1-1	CASSLGYPGQGDEAFF	TGTGCCAGCAGCTTAGGCTATCCAGGACAGGGTGACGAAGCTTTCTTT
TRBV7-9	-	-	TRBJ1-3	CASSLQARSGNTIYF	TGTGCCAGCAGCCTACAAGCGCGCTCTGGAAACACCATATATTTT
TRBV6-5	-	-	TRBJ1-1	CASSTAGGNTEAFF	TGTGCCAGCAGTACCGCCGGGGGGAACACTGAAGCTTTCTTT
TRBV19	-	once	TRBJ1-5	CASSGVRDQPQHF	TGTGCCAGTAGTGGGGTGAGGGATCAGCCCCAGCATTTT
TRBV6-4	TRBD2	-	TRBJ2-1	CASSDSPSGGAGEQFF	TGTGCCAGCAGTGACTCGCCTAGCGGGGGGGCAGGAGAGCAGTTCTTC
TRBV6-5	-	-	TRBJ2-1	CASSYTGGSYNEQFF	TGTGCCAGCAGTTATACCGGGGGTTCCTACAATGAGCAGTTCTTC
TRBV11-2	TRBD1	-	TRBJ1-3	CASSLTGGLSGNTIYF	TGTGCCAGCAGCTTAACAGGGGGCCTTAGTGGAAACACCATATATTTT
TRBV6-1	-	-	TRBJ2-4	CASSEVYLAKNIQYF	TGTGCCAGCAGTGAAGTTTATCTAGCCAAAAACATTCAGTACTTC
TRBV5-1	-	-	TRBJ2-3	CASSQPGTDTQYF	TGCGCCAGCAGCCAACCAGGGACAGATACGCAGTATTTT
TRBV29-1	-	-	TRBJ1-2	CSVTSGESNYGYTF	TGCAGCGTTACCTCAGGGGAATCCAACTATGGCTACACCTTC
TRBV4-1	TRBD2	-	TRBJ2-1	CASSHPGLAGDMYNEQFF	TGCGCCAGCAGCCACCCCGGACTAGCGGGGGATATGTACAATGAGCAGTTCTTC
TRBV28	TRBD1	-	TRBJ1-1	CASSEPGTGGWNTEAFF	TGTGCCAGCAGTGAGCCGGGGACAGGGGGTTGGAACACTGAAGCTTTCTTT
TRBV6-6	-	-	TRBJ2-2	CASSGGPINTGELFF	TGTGCCAGCAGCGGGGGGCCGATAAACACCGGGGAGCTGTTTTTT
TRBV15	-	-	TRBJ2-7	CATSAIRQVYEQYF	TGTGCCACCAGCGCAATAAGACAGGTCTACGAGCAGTACTTC
TRBV29-1	-	-	TRBJ2-3	CSVGGHTDTQYF	TGCAGCGTGGGTGGACACACAGATACGCAGTATTTT
TRBV19	-	-	TRBJ1-1	CASSGPRGANTEAFF	TGTGCCAGTAGCGGGCCCAGGGGCGCGAACACTGAAGCTTTCTTT
TRBV30	-	-	TRBJ2-7	CAWSDYNEQYF	TGTGCCTGGAGTGATTATAACGAGCAGTACTTC
TRBV6-5	-	-	TRBJ1-4	CASSYSRGGYNEKLFF	TGTGCCAGCAGTTACTCGAGGGGGGGTTATAATGAAAAACTGTTTTTT
TRBV6-5	TRBD2	-	TRBJ2-2	CASRLAGGPNGELFF	TGTGCCAGCAGACTAGCGGGGGGGCCGAACGGGGAGCTGTTTTTT
TRBV14	-	-	TRBJ1-3	CASSHRGSGNTIYF	TGTGCCAGCAGCCATCGGGGGTCTGGAAACACCATATATTTT
TRBV30	-	few	TRBJ1-1	CAWLAENTEAFF	TGTGCCTGGTTAGCGGAGAACACTGAAGCTTTCTTT
TRBV7-2	-	-	TRBJ1-2	CASSLEPAKTQFYGYTF	TGTGCCAGCAGCTTAGAGCCCGCCAAAACCCAATTCTATGGCTACACCTTC
TRBV5-1	-	-	TRBJ1-5	CASSLVEGQPQHF	TGCGCCAGCAGCTTGGTCGAGGGTCAGCCCCAGCATTTT
TRBV6-2/TRBV6-3	-	-	TRBJ1-2	CASSNPSGSSRAGKGYTF	TGTGCCAGCAGTAACCCTTCAGGCTCATCCAGGGCAGGGAAGGGCTACACCTTC
TRBV5-4	-	-	TRBJ2-7	CASSLGSSYEQYF	TGTGCCAGCAGCTTGGGTAGCTCCTACGAGCAGTACTTC
TRBV28	-	-	TRBJ1-4	CASSSPGGESGEKLFF	TGTGCCAGCAGTTCCCCGGGGGGTGAGAGTGGTGAAAAACTGTTTTTT
TRBV7-8	-	-	TRBJ1-3	CASSWSKHVSGNTIYF	TGTGCCAGCAGCTGGAGCAAGCACGTCTCTGGAAACACCATATATTTT
TRBV6-2/TRBV6-3	-	-	TRBJ1-1	CASSRGIVTGIGTEAFF	TGTGCCAGCAGTAGAGGTATCGTTACGGGAATTGGCACTGAAGCTTTCTTT
TRBV7-2	TRBD1	-	TRBJ1-2	CASSSGTGAFNGYTF	TGTGCCAGCAGCTCCGGGACAGGGGCGTTTAATGGCTACACCTTC
TRBV5-6	-	few	TRBJ2-7	CASSLGRSEQYF	TGTGCCAGCAGCTTGGGGAGGTCCGAGCAGTACTTC
TRBV6-5	TRBD1	once	TRBJ1-2	CASSYSPRGDGYTF	TGTGCCAGCAGTTACTCTCCCAGGGGGGATGGCTACACCTTC
TRBV7-9	TRBD1	few	TRBJ2-3	CASSLGQGVRTDTQYF	TGTGCCAGCAGCCTGGGACAGGGGGTTCGAACAGATACGCAGTATTTT
TRBV5-6	-	-	TRBJ1-6	CASSAFGSNSPLHF	TGTGCCAGCAGCGCCTTCGGTAGTAATTCACCCCTCCACTTT
TRBV19	-	once	TRBJ1-2	CASATGASYTF	TGTGCCAGTGCGACAGGAGCTTCCTACACCTTC
TRBV27	TRBD1	-	TRBJ1-1	CASSSRTGVGTEAFF	TGTGCCAGCAGTTCCCGGACAGGGGTGGGAACTGAAGCTTTCTTT
TRBV19	TRBD1	-	TRBJ1-1	CASSIGRVRGPEAFF	TGTGCCAGTAGTATAGGCAGGGTGAGGGGGCCTGAAGCTTTCTTT
TRBV24-1	-	-	TRBJ2-5	CATSTGFQETQYF	TGTGCCACCAGTACAGGGTTCCAAGAGACCCAGTACTTC
TRBV7-3	-	-	TRBJ1-1	CASSLSGGTYLTEAFF	TGTGCCAGCAGCCTATCGGGAGGGACGTACCTCACTGAAGCTTTCTTT
TRBV7-9	-	-	TRBJ2-7	CASSPRTRVDEQYF	TGTGCCAGCAGCCCCCGCACCAGGGTCGACGAGCAGTACTTC